The rows below give T cell receptor beta chains drawn from one sample of a study of blood T cells in healthy people across ages. MiXCR was run by TCRdb on the 5' RACE reads, yielding one entry per CDR3 protein. Of some 780,000 distinct CDR3 sequences listed, about 56% are singletons. The specimen sequenced was blood. Receptor source: a man aged 35-49 years in good health. The CDR3 runs from the conserved cysteine through the conserved F or W.

v_gene	len	j_gene	CDR3aa
TRBV3-1	15	TRBJ2-4	CASSSTGATKNIQYF
TRBV24-1	14	TRBJ2-3	CATSPGPGTDTQYF
TRBV27	14	TRBJ2-2	CASSRTVNTGELFF
TRBV20-1	14	TRBJ2-5	CSAREPGRRETQYF
TRBV5-1	17	TRBJ2-5	CASSSPGQGDFKETQYF
TRBV4-3	20	TRBJ2-4	CASSQDRLAGEGLAKNIQYF
TRBV30	14	TRBJ2-3	CAWSLRGGGDTQYF
TRBV6-5	13	TRBJ2-3	CASSRGGGDTQYF
TRBV20-1	11	TRBJ1-2	CSARGGDGYTF
TRBV20-1	14	TRBJ2-7	CSAREQDGSYGQYF
TRBV6-4	14	TRBJ2-3	CASSEQGGKDTQYF
TRBV25-1	12	TRBJ1-1	CASSGAGLNAFF
TRBV7-2	13	TRBJ2-5	CASIGLAMETQYF
TRBV4-1	19	TRBJ1-1	CASSHGVRLTDRVATEAFF
TRBV20-1	12	TRBJ1-2	CSAAPTNYGYTF
TRBV3-1	12	TRBJ2-5	CASRSRVETQYF
TRBV4-2	18	TRBJ2-5	CASSQAPGTSGSEETQYF
TRBV28	13	TRBJ2-2	CASSLANTGELFF
TRBV27	14	NA	CASSLGGRTHEQYF
TRBV29-1	16	TRBJ2-7	CSVGLGLAGVSYEQYF
TRBV7-9	12	TRBJ1-1	CASSGGEQGGFF
TRBV20-1	13	TRBJ1-2	CSARVAGDYGYTF
TRBV28	15	TRBJ1-2	CASRYAPAANYGYTF
TRBV6-2/TRBV6-3	16	TRBJ2-1	CASSYSWGSSYNEQFF
TRBV20-1	14	NA	CSATRLTPPNEQFF
TRBV11-2	13	TRBJ2-3	CASSVDSGDTQYF
TRBV5-5	14	TRBJ2-5	CASSFLAGAETQYF
TRBV9	12	TRBJ1-2	CASSSQGFGYTF
TRBV24-1	15	TRBJ2-7	CATSDGTVGSYEQYF
TRBV28	11	TRBJ2-7	CASSLRAEQYF
TRBV9	19	TRBJ2-3	CASSAGLAGAISSTDTQYF
TRBV29-1	17	TRBJ1-2	CSAGPAMTGTMEYGYTF